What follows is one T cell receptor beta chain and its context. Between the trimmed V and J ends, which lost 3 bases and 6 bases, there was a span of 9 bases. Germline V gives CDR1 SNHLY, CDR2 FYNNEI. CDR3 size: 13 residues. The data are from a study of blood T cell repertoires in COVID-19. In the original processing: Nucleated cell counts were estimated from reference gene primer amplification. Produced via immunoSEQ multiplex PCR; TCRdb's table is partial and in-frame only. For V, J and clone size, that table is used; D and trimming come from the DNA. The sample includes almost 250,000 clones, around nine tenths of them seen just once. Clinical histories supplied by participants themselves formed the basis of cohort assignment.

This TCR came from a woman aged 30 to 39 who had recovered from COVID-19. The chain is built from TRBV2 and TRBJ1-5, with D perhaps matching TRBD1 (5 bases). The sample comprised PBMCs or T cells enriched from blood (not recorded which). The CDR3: CASSEQGPQPQHF. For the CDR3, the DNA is TGTGCCAGCAGTGAGCAGGGTCCTCAGCCCCAGCATTTT.